Reported below is one T cell receptor (beta chain). This clonotype was recorded at least ten times. The clone's antigen remains unknown. No much larger clone exists at a distance of one base, and base qualities are not known. TCR beta CDR3 regions were amplified from RNA transcripts for repertoire sequencing. HTBI primers and the Qiagen OneStep RT-PCR kit were used in a first-round RT-PCR, which was followed by a second-round multiplex PCR, size selection and purification. Libraries were sequenced on an Illumina HiSeq2000 using paired-end 100 bp reads. The source study handled its data this way. SOAPnuke was used for read processing, and reads with adapters, uncalled bases, a mean Phred below 15, or no exact constant-primer or identifier match were discarded. High-quality paired reads were merged with COPE v1.2.5. Clonotypes were defined as unique nucleotide sequences and were aligned to IMGT TRB V, D and J references using MiTCR v1.1. Analysis was restricted to V-J combinations with a frequency above 0.0001, which covered roughly 99% of repertoires. For each V-J combination, a TCR clonal expansion and chaos score was defined as the ratio of F50 clonal expansion to chaos observed in the TCRdist matrix. Welch's t-statistics and random forest were used to narrow the features down to over ten V-J combinations, which were then fed into a naive Bayes classifier. Thyroid-blood repertoire similarity was quantified with the Morisita-Horn index. The public reads were quality trimmed at Q25 with fastp and then assembled into clones with MiXCR by TCRdb, keeping productive beta chains. Each CDR3 protein gets just one entry, which takes the most common genes and DNA from the rows behind it. TCRdb's processing, not the authors' own work, is the source of the V and J calls. This sample holds about 500,000 distinct CDR3 sequences; around 14% were observed only once. The top ten constitute about 10% of the sample.

Ophthalmopathy patients had moderately to severely active disease, Clinical Activity Score of at least 3, NOSPECS grade of at least 4, and disease duration under 3 months. Anyone with other autoimmune diseases, uncontrolled infections, pregnancy or lactation was excluded from the study. Diagnosis was based on clinical symptoms, serum thyroxine, TRAb, thyroid ultrasound and orbital computed tomography. Using Ficoll-Paque density gradient centrifugation, PBMCs were isolated from 9.5 to 10 ml of fresh peripheral blood. Total RNA was extracted with Trizol reagent and quality-checked on an Agilent 2100 Bioanalyzer. The sample is drawn from a study of Graves' ophthalmopathy and Graves' hyperthyroidism listed by TCRdb under 2018. At the level of the whole study: Peripheral blood was collected before any treatment was given, at the time of initial diagnosis. To tell Graves' ophthalmopathy apart from Graves' hyperthyroidism, and to predict which patients would progress to ophthalmopathy, the study relied on TCR beta repertoire signatures. In total, some 130 blood samples were TCR-sequenced: approximately 42 ophthalmopathy, 75 hyperthyroidism and roughly 17 hyperthyroidism-to-ophthalmopathy patients. To explore V-J signatures that separate ophthalmopathy from hyperthyroidism, a discovery set of about a hundred patients was enrolled, consisting of about 45 with ophthalmopathy and 55 to 65 with stable hyperthyroidism. For independent validation, a separate cohort was made up of 18 hyperthyroidism patients plus 17 patients who later progressed from hyperthyroidism to ophthalmopathy. In more than five hyperthyroidism patients, the T-cell repertoires found in thyroid tissue were compared with those found in blood. Following sample collection, hyperthyroidism patients were given methimazole at a starting dose of 30 mg daily, and ophthalmopathy patients were given high-dose intravenous methylprednisolone. For training and testing, the 80 to 100 patients in the discovery cohort were randomly divided in a 7:3 ratio.

Ends trimmed: V by 0 bases, J by 3 bases; bases unmatched to a gene: 4. CDR1 and CDR2, looked up from the germline V gene (reference sequence), are DFQATT and SNEGSKA. The CDR3 measures 15 amino acids from cysteine to phenylalanine. Solely the CDR3 DNA is kept, with 45 bases framed from the first base. What the work shows at the level of the full study, not this receptor alone: The 13-signature model separated ophthalmopathy from stable hyperthyroidism with over 85% sensitivity and approximately 83% specificity in cross-validation, and 80%/75% in the test set. In validation, the model predicted ophthalmopathy progression with about 64% sensitivity and approximately 75% specificity; some twelve predicted patients were CT-confirmed with GO in a median of around 6 months. No statistical method was used to predetermine the sample size, and group allocation was not hidden from the investigators. Most expanded thyroid clonotypes with frequency above 0.001 were also detected in blood, suggesting blood repertoires may reflect the thyroid immune response.

Recombination linked TRBV20-1 to TRBJ2-7, and TRBD1 aligns with 11 junction nucleotides. The TCR sequence derives from a woman under 40 with Graves' ophthalmopathy. Donor details come from another sample of the same person, matched by shared clones. What was sequenced was blood. The sequence in DNA is TGCAGTGCTAGAGATGCGGGACAGGGGGGCTACGAGCAGTACTTC. This sequence encodes CSARDAGQGGYEQYF.